The present entry profiles one T cell receptor (beta chain) with its context. Its target is not known. The CDR3 loop spans 13 amino acids. Per germline, CDR1 MNHEY and CDR2 SVGAGI. V lost 0 bases, J lost 6 bases, and 9 bases lay in between. This specimen comes from a study of T cell clonotyping in hematopoietic cell transplantation. On the study more broadly: Recipient samples before transplant were obtained post-cytoreduction. Notes on the study in general: Cells were unsorted, so CD4 and CD8 contributions were not separated. Broader posttransplant TCR repertoire diversity was predicted by graft donor and pretransplant recipient Inverse Simpson Index values. Few recipient clonotypes overlapped donors; over 97% were de novo at given depth.

The time point here: recipient sample about 28 days before transplant, after cytoreduction. TCRdb keeps only in-frame clones here, not all; method: immunoSEQ multiplex PCR. Among approximately 39,000 clones listed, about 95% were seen once. The origin of this receptor is a middle-aged man with chronic myeloid leukemia. Some clones in this sample may be carry-over from other donors' samples. The sample was peripheral blood mononuclear cells, taken before stem cell transplant. This sequence joins TRBV6-5 and TRBJ2-7; D uncertain. The CDR3: CASSYSREREQYF. Here the CDR3 DNA reads TGTGCCAGCAGTTACTCTAGAGAGCGCGAGCAGTACTTC.